This T cell receptor beta chain derives from a study of regulatory T cells in long-lasting Graves disease. TCR beta libraries were built with iRepertoire HTBI primers and Arm-PCR of CDR3 regions. TCRdb analysed the multiplex PCR reads with MiXCR anew, one entry per CDR3 protein. This sample carries 400,000 to 550,000 distinct CDR3 sequences, less than 20% of them seen once, and the ten largest clones take less than 30%. Time point: newly diagnosed GD, antithyroid drugs for less than 3 months. Extracted PBMC RNA gave rise to the TCR library. This clonotype was seen only a few times. These data were likewise used in another study, on T cells in Graves' hyperthyroidism and ophthalmopathy.

This TCR was recovered from a woman between 18 and 29 years old with Graves disease. The specimen was peripheral blood mononuclear cells (PBMCs), collected at new diagnosis, from a patient treated with antithyroid drugs.

In DNA form, the CDR3 reads TGTGCCAGCTCACCACCGTCAGGGGGCGGCACTGAAGCTTTCTTT. Translating it yields CASSPPSGGGTEAFF. The chain links TRBV18 to TRBJ1-1; 8 bases fit TRBD1. This CDR3 spans 15 amino acids. After removal of 0 bases from V and 4 bases from J, the junction contained 4 bases not matched to a gene. Germline V gene data show CDR1 as KGHSH and CDR2 as LQKENI.